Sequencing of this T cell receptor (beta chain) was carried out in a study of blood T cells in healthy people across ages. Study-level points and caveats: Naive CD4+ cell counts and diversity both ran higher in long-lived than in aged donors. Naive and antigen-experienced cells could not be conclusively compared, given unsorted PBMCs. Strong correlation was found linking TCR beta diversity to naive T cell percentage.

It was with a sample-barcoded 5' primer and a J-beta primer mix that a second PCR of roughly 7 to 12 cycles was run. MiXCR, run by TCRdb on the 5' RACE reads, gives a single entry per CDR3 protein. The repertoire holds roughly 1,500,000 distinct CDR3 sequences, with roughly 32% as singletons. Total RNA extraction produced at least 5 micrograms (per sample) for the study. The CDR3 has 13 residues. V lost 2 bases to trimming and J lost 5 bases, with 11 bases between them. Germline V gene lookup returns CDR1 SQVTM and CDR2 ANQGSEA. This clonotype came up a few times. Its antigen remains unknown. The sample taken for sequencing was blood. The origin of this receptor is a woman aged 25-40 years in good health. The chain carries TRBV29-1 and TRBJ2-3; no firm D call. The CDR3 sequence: CSVEKGRRDTQYF. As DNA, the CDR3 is TGCAGCGTTGAAAAAGGAAGGAGAGATACGCAGTATTTT.